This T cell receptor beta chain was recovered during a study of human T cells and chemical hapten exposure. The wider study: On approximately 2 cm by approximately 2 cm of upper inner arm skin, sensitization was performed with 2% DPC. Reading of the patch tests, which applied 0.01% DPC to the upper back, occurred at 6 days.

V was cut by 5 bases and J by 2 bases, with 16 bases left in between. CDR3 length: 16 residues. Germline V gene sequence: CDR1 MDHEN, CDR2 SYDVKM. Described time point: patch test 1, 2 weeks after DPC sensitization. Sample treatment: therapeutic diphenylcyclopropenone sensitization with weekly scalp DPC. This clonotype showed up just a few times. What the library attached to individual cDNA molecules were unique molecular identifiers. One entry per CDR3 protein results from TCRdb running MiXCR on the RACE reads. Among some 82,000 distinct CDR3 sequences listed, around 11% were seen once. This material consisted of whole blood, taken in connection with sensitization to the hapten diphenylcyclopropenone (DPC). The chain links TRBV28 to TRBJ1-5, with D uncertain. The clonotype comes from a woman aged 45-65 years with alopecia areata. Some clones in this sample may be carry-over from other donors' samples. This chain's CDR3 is CASSPIILGGNQPQHF. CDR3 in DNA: TGTGCCAGCAGTCCGATCATACTTGGCGGCAATCAGCCCCAGCATTTT.